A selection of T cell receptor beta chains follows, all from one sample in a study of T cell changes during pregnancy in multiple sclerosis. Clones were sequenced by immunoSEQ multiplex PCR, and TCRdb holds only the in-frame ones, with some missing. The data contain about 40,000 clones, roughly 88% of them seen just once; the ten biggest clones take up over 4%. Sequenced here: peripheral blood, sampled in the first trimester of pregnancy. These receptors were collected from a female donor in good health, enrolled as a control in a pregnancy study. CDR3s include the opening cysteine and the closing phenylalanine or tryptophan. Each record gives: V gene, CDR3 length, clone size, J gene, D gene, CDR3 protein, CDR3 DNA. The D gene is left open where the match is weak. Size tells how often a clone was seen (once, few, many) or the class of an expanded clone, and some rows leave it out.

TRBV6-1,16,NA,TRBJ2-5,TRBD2,CASSEAVLAGGETQYF,TGTGCCAGCAGTGAGGCCGTACTAGCGGGGGGAGAGACCCAGTACTTC
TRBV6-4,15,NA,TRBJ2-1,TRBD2,CASSEIAGGRPEQFF,TGTGCCAGCAGTGAAATTGCGGGAGGCCGTCCTGAGCAGTTCTTC
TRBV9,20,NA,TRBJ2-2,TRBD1,CASSVGPGQGAKGGTGELFF,TGTGCCAGCAGCGTAGGCCCAGGACAGGGGGCGAAAGGTGGAACCGGGGAGCTGTTTTTT
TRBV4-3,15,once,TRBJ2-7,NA,CASSQDLGSSYEQYF,TGCGCCAGCAGCCAAGATCTGGGCAGCTCCTACGAGCAGTACTTC
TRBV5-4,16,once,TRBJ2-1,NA,CASRRDREASYNEQFF,TGTGCCAGCAGACGAGACAGGGAGGCTTCCTACAATGAGCAGTTCTTC
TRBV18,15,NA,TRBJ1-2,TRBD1,CASSPLGQLNYGYTF,TGTGCCAGCTCACCACTGGGACAGTTGAACTATGGCTACACCTTC
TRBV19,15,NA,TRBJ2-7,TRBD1,CASSIIGTAPYEQYF,TGTGCCAGTAGTATAATTGGGACAGCCCCCTACGAGCAGTACTTC
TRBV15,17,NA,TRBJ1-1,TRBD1,CATRDGGQGAGGTEAFF,TGTGCCACCAGGGACGGGGGACAGGGGGCGGGTGGCACTGAAGCTTTCTTT
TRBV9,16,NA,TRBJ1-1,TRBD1,CASSAGGGPGRTEAFF,TGTGCCAGCAGCGCGGGAGGGGGCCCGGGGAGGACTGAAGCTTTCTTT
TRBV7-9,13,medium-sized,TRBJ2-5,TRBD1,CAGDRAIQETQYF,TGTGCCGGAGACAGGGCCATCCAAGAGACCCAGTACTTC
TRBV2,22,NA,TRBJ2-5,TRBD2,CASSDLGISGGASGGGEETQYF,TGTGCCAGCAGTGACTTGGGTATCTCCGGCGGGGCTAGCGGCGGGGGAGAAGAGACCCAGTACTTC
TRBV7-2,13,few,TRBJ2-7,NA,CASGAGVAYEQYF,TGTGCCAGCGGGGCAGGGGTCGCCTACGAGCAGTACTTC
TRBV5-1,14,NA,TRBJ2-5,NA,CASSSPGSEETQYF,TGCGCCAGCAGCTCGCCCGGGAGCGAAGAGACCCAGTACTTC
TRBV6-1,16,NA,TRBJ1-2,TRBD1,CASSGVGTGPSYGYTF,TGTGCCAGCAGTGGCGTCGGGACAGGGCCCTCCTATGGCTACACCTTC
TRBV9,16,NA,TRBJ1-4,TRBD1,CASSPPGGMANEKLFF,TGTGCCAGCAGCCCCCCAGGGGGAATGGCTAATGAAAAACTGTTTTTT
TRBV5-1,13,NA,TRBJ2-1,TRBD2,CASKPGLAGEQFF,TGCGCCAGCAAGCCGGGACTAGCGGGTGAGCAGTTCTTC
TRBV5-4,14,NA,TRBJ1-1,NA,CASSASRLTAEAFF,TGTGCCAGCAGCGCGAGTAGATTAACGGCTGAAGCTTTCTTT
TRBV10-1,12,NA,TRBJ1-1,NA,CASKDCYTEAFF,TGCGCCAGCAAAGACTGCTACACTGAAGCTTTCTTT
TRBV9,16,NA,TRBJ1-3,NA,CASSERQFISGNTIYF,TGTGCCAGCAGCGAGCGACAGTTCATCTCTGGAAACACCATATATTTT
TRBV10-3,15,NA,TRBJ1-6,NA,CARERGVCSNSPLHF,TGTGCCCGTGAACGGGGGGTTTGCTCCAATTCACCCCTCCACTTT
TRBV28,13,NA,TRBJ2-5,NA,CASSFYNQETQYF,TGTGCCAGCAGTTTTTATAATCAAGAGACCCAGTACTTC
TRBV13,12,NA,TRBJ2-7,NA,CASSLGSGEQYF,TGTGCCAGCAGCTTAGGTTCGGGTGAGCAGTACTTC
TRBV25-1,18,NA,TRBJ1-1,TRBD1,CASSEYRRGGRVNTEAFF,TGTGCCAGCAGTGAATATAGGCGAGGGGGCAGGGTGAACACTGAAGCTTTCTTT
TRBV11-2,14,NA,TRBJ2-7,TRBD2,CASSPQRTRGEQYF,TGTGCCAGCAGCCCCCAAAGGACTAGAGGCGAGCAGTACTTC
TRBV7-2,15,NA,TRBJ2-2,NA,CASSYPQIATGELFF,TGTGCCAGCAGTTACCCTCAAATAGCTACCGGGGAGCTGTTTTTT
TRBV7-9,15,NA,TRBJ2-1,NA,CASAQHLGGISEQFF,TGTGCCAGCGCCCAACATCTAGGAGGGATCAGTGAGCAGTTCTTC
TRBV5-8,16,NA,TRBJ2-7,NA,CASSSRARDSPYEQYF,TGTGCCAGCAGCTCTCGGGCGAGGGACTCCCCCTACGAGCAGTACTTC
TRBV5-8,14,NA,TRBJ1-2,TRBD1,CASSFGGTGYGYTF,TGTGCCAGCAGCTTTGGAGGGACAGGCTATGGCTACACCTTC
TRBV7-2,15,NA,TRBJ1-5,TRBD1,CASSLGTGTNQPQHF,TGTGCCAGCAGCTTAGGGACAGGGACTAATCAGCCCCAGCATTTT
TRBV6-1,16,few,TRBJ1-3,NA,CASSEGTPGGGNTIYF,TGTGCCAGCAGTGAAGGGACGCCCGGGGGTGGAAACACCATATATTTT
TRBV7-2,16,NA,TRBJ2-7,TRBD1,CASSRGLGQGDYEQYF,TGTGCCAGCAGCCGAGGTTTAGGACAGGGGGACTACGAGCAGTACTTC
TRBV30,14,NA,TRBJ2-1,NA,CAWSVAAPDDEQFF,TGTGCCTGGAGTGTAGCGGCCCCTGACGATGAGCAGTTCTTC
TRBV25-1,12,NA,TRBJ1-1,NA,CASSDRERTAFF,TGTGCCAGCAGTGACCGGGAGCGTACAGCTTTCTTT
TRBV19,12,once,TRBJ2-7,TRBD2,CASSPGGYEQYF,TGTGCCAGTAGTCCGGGAGGCTACGAGCAGTACTTC
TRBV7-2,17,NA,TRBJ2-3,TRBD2,CASSSASSGGAPDTQYF,TGTGCCAGCAGCTCAGCCTCTAGCGGGGGGGCCCCGGATACGCAGTATTTT
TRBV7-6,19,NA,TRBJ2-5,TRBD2,CASSLDPAWTSGPSATQYF,TGTGCCAGCAGCTTAGATCCGGCCTGGACTAGCGGGCCGTCTGCGACCCAGTACTTC
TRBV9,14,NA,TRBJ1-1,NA,CASSVAQGRTEAFF,TGTGCCAGCAGCGTAGCTCAGGGGCGGACTGAAGCTTTCTTT
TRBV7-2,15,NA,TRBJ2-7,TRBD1,CASSQRQGSAYEQYF,TGTGCCAGCAGCCAACGACAGGGGTCTGCCTACGAGCAGTACTTC
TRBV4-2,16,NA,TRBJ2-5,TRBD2,CASSQGLAGDQETQYF,TGTGCCAGCAGCCAAGGACTAGCGGGGGATCAAGAGACCCAGTACTTC
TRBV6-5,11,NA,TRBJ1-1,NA,CASRGGVVAFF,TGTGCCAGCAGGGGGGGGGTGGTAGCTTTCTTT
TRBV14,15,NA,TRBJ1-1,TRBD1,CASSPRTGSYTEAFF,TGTGCCAGCAGCCCTAGGACAGGGTCGTACACTGAAGCTTTCTTT